The clone carrying this TCR beta chain was detected only a few times. Antigen unknown. Trimming stripped 3 bases from V and 7 bases from J, with 10 bases between. The CDR3 is made up of 14 amino acids. In germline, CDR1 is SEHNR, CDR2 FQNEAQ (reference sequence). These data originate in a study of response to subunit inactivated influenza vaccine. General study points: It was the authors' suggestion that each seasonal influenza vaccination recruits few new T cells.

Each CDR3 protein is one row after TCRdb ran MiXCR on the RT-PCR reads. The sample shows roughly 700,000 distinct CDR3 sequences, around 13% of them seen only once. The source was PBMCs from blood, collected around two weeks before vaccination. The TCR originated in a man aged 45 to 65 who received an inactivated influenza vaccine. This chain connects TRBV7-9 to TRBJ1-6; D remains ambiguous. The CDR3 spells CASSFFSENSPLHF. CDR3 sequence (DNA): TGTGCCAGCAGCTTCTTCTCTGAAAATTCACCCCTCCACTTT.